The T cell receptor beta chain described here comes from a study of T cells in Graves' hyperthyroidism and ophthalmopathy. Study context: Pretreatment peripheral blood was obtained at initial diagnosis.

This clonotype was found a few times. Its specificity is not known. A single base separates this from a much larger clone, so it may be a read error. Amplified TCR beta CDR3 regions came from RNA transcripts. With the HTBI primer set, the TCR CDR3 went through a first round of RT-PCR. TCRdb ran MiXCR on the multiplex PCR reads and lists one entry per CDR3 protein. The sample has nearly 600,000 distinct CDR3 sequences, approximately 15% seen once. Disease lasting under 3 months, a NOSPECS grade of at least 4, and a Clinical Activity Score of at least 3 were features of the ophthalmopathy patients. Whole-study findings and limits: Ophthalmopathy and stable hyperthyroidism were separated by a 13 V-J model. The model anticipated ophthalmopathy a median about six months pre-onset.

V was trimmed by 7 bases and J by 2 bases, leaving 9 bases between them. The CDR3 consists of 12 residues. The germline V gene has CDR1 SEHNR and CDR2 FQNEAQ (reference sequence). The chain recombines TRBV7-9 with TRBJ2-7; D possibly corresponds to TRBD2 (5 bases). What was sequenced was blood. This clonotype was sampled from a woman between 18 and 29 years old with Graves' ophthalmopathy. CDR3 amino acids: CASISGAYEQYF. The CDR3 region has the DNA TGTGCCAGCATCTCCGGGGCCTACGAGCAGTACTTC.